This T cell receptor beta chain was captured in a study of cytomegalovirus exposure and HLA in healthy donors. Overall study context: An early data release held tens of millions of unique TCRs from HLA-typed donors. Genetic ancestry analysis placed approximately 79% of the roughly 400 donors that were genotyped in the Caucasian-associated cluster. Findings of the study overall: It was in a later analysis that TCR association rates were seen to vary by HLA locus, highest for DRB1 and lowest for HLA-C. V- and J-gene trimming in TCR beta was tied to a missense DCLRE1C variant by an analysis performed later.

The study ran its PCR with 60 Vbeta and 13 Jbeta primers. Generated by immunoSEQ multiplex PCR, the TCRdb table keeps only in-frame clones and is missing some. Among some 110,000 clones listed, over 60% were seen once. On this clone: Its cognate antigen is unknown.

V lost 7 bases to trimming and J lost 2 bases; unmatched junction nucleotides: 7. The CDR3 has 15 amino acids. Per the germline V gene, CDR1 is MNHEY and CDR2 is SVGAGI. Material for sequencing was PBMCs. This rearrangement joins TRBV6-5 to TRBJ1-5; 8 bases map to TRBD1. The receptor comes from a man aged 55 to 70 in good health and CMV-seropositive. The CDR3 protein is CASNMGQAGNQPQHF. CDR3 sequence (DNA): TGTGCCAGCAACATGGGACAGGCAGGCAATCAGCCCCAGCATTTT.